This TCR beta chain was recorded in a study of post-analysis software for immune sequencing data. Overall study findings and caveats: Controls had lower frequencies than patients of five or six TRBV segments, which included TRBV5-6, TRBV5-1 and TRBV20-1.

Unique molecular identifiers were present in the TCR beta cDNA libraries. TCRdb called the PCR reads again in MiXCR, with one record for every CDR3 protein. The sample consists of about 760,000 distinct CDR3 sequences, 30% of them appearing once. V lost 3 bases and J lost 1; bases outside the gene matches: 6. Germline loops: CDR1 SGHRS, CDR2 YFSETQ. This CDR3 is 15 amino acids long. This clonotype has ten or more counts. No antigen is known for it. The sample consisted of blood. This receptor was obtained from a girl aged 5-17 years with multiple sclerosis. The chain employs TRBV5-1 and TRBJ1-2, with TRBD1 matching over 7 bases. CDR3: CASSSQQGLNYGYTF. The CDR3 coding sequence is TGCGCCAGCAGCTCCCAACAGGGGCTTAACTATGGCTACACCTTC.